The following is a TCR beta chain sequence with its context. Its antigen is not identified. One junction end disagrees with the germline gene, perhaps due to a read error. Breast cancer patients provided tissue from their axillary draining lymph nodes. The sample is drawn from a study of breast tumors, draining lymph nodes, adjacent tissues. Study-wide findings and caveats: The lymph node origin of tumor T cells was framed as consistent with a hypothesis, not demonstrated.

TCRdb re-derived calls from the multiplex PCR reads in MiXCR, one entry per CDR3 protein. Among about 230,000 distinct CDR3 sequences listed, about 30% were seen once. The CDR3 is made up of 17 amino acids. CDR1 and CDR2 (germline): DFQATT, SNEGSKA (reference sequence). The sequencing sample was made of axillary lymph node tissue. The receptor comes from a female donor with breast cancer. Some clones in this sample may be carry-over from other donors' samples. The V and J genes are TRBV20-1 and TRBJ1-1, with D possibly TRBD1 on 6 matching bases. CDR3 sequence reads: CNARDAGQGSMNTEAFF. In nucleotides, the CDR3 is TGCAATGCTAGAGATGCGGGCCAGGGGAGCATGAACACTGAAGCTTTCTTT.